Listed below are T cell receptor beta chains from one sample, sequenced in a study of somatic mutations in cytotoxic T cells in rheumatoid arthritis. The method was immunoSEQ multiplex PCR; TCRdb's version includes in-frame clones alone and lacks a portion of them. This sample has more than 35,000 clones, with under 85% found just once. Sequencing was carried out using CD8+ T cells sorted from blood. The source is a man aged 35 to 55 in good health. Both conserved end residues are part of each CDR3. D genes are given only for firm matches. Clone size appears in some rows only: once, few, many, or a class for an expanded clone.

d_call j_call v_call clone_size cdr3_nt cdr3_aa
TRBD1 TRBJ2-1 TRBV6-5 once TGTGCCAGCAGTTACGTCGGGACAGGGCCCTACAATGAGCAGTTCTTC CASSYVGTGPYNEQFF
- TRBJ2-3 TRBV28 - TGTGCCAGCAGTTTTCTAGCCCCTGGCACAGATACGCAGTATTTT CASSFLAPGTDTQYF
TRBD1 TRBJ2-7 TRBV29-1 - TGCAGCGTTAGCGAAGGGAACAAACAGGGGTACGAGCAGTACTTC CSVSEGNKQGYEQYF
- TRBJ1-1 TRBV25-1 - TGTGCCAGCAGTGAATATGTGAACACTGAAGCTTTCTTT CASSEYVNTEAFF
TRBD2 TRBJ2-7 TRBV9 once TGTGCCAGCAGCGTAGAAGCTAGCGGGAGTTACGAGCAGTACTTC CASSVEASGSYEQYF
- TRBJ1-2 TRBV28 once TGTGCCAGCAGTTTGGGAGCCAATGGCTACACCTTC CASSLGANGYTF
- TRBJ1-3 TRBV6-5 few TGTGCCAGCAGTCCCGGGAACTCTGGAAACACCATATATTTT CASSPGNSGNTIYF
- TRBJ2-1 TRBV19 - TGTGCCAGTAGTGTTCTCGGATACAATGAGCAGTTCTTC CASSVLGYNEQFF
- TRBJ1-5 TRBV11-2 - TGTGCCAGCAGCTTAGGCAATCAGCCCCAGCATTTT CASSLGNQPQHF
TRBD1 TRBJ1-3 TRBV13 - TGTGCCAGCAGCTTAGCGGGACAGCTGGGAAACACCATATATTTT CASSLAGQLGNTIYF
- TRBJ2-1 TRBV9 - TGTGCCAGCAGCCCCGACGAGGACTACAATGAGCAGTTCTTC CASSPDEDYNEQFF
TRBD2 TRBJ2-3 TRBV27 - TGTGCCAGCAGTTTATCAGGGGGACTAGGCACAGATACGCAGTATTTT CASSLSGGLGTDTQYF
- TRBJ1-1 TRBV9 - TGTGCCAGCAGCGTAGACGACAGTAACACTGAAGCTTTCTTT CASSVDDSNTEAFF
- TRBJ2-2 TRBV6-5 - TGTGCCAGCAGTTACGGGCCGGGGACCGGGGAGCTGTTTTTT CASSYGPGTGELFF
- TRBJ2-7 TRBV7-9 - TGTGCCAGCAGCCCTGGAGCTGCGGTCCTCTACGAGCAGTACTTC CASSPGAAVLYEQYF
- TRBJ1-1 TRBV30 - TGTGCCTGGGAGCCAACCGGGACACTGAACACTGAAGCTTTCTTT CAWEPTGTLNTEAFF
TRBD1 TRBJ2-7 TRBV6-5 - TGTGCCAGCAGTTACTCCGGGACAGGGGTCGAGCAGTACTTC CASSYSGTGVEQYF
- TRBJ1-4 TRBV6-1 medium-sized TGTGCCAGCAGTGAGGGGGCCCGCGCAACTAATGAAAAACTGTTTTTT CASSEGARATNEKLFF
- TRBJ2-1 TRBV7-9 - TGTGCCAGCAGCGTGGGGTCGGGAGAATACAATGAGCAGTTCTTC CASSVGSGEYNEQFF
- TRBJ1-1 TRBV7-8 - TGTGCCAGCAGCTTAGAACTAGTCGCCGACACTGAAGCTTTCTTT CASSLELVADTEAFF
TRBD2 TRBJ2-7 TRBV6-1 - TGTGCCAGCACCCCGGGACTAGAGCAGTACTTC CASTPGLEQYF
- TRBJ1-5 TRBV15 - TGTGCCACCAGCAGATCCCAGGCTGATCTCAATCAGCCCCAGCATTTT CATSRSQADLNQPQHF
TRBD2 TRBJ2-3 TRBV6-5 - TGTGCCAGCACGAGCGGGAGAGAGACAGATACGCAGTATTTT CASTSGRETDTQYF
TRBD2 TRBJ2-1 TRBV19 once TGTGCCAGTACCCTACTAGCGGGAGGGAATAATGAGCAGTTCTTC CASTLLAGGNNEQFF
- TRBJ2-2 TRBV4-1 - TGCGCCAGCAGCCAAGATCGGTCCGCTTCGAACACCGGGGAGCTGTTTTTT CASSQDRSASNTGELFF
- TRBJ1-1 TRBV29-1 - TGCAGCGTTGAAGGGCAGAGGAACACTGAAGCTTTCTTT CSVEGQRNTEAFF
- TRBJ2-5 TRBV7-9 - TGTGCCAGCAGCTTAGTGCCGGGAGATGGCGAGACCCAGTACTTC CASSLVPGDGETQYF
- TRBJ1-2 TRBV7-9 - TGTGCCAGCAGCTTAGGAGGTGTGATTGACTATGGCTACACCTTC CASSLGGVIDYGYTF
TRBD2 TRBJ2-5 TRBV28 - TGTGCCAGCAGCCCTGATCGGACTAGCCAAGAGACCCAGTACTTC CASSPDRTSQETQYF
- TRBJ1-2 TRBV28 - TGTGCCAGCAGGCGGGGACGCGGGTGGGGCTACACCTTC CASRRGRGWGYTF
- TRBJ2-7 TRBV11-2 - TGTGCCAGCGGACCATCCGGGTTCTACGAGCAGTACTTC CASGPSGFYEQYF
TRBD2 TRBJ2-7 TRBV2 - TGTGCCAGCATGGGACTAGCCAGGGGCCCTTACTTC CASMGLARGPYF
- TRBJ2-1 TRBV21-1 - TGTGCCAGCAGCCTCCCGCCGAACGGGAAGGGAAACAATGAGCAGTTCTTC CASSLPPNGKGNNEQFF
TRBD1 TRBJ1-3 TRBV27 - TGTGCCAGCAGTATAAGACAGGGGGCTTCTTTCCGGGTCCACACCATATATTTT CASSIRQGASFRVHTIYF
- TRBJ2-1 TRBV5-4 - TGTGCCAGCAGCCATAGCGCGAGCTCCTACAATGAGCAGTTCTTC CASSHSASSYNEQFF
- TRBJ2-7 TRBV11-2 - TGTGCCAGCGGAAGGCTCGAGCAGTACTTC CASGRLEQYF
TRBD1 TRBJ2-1 TRBV28 - TGTGCCAGCAGACCACTCTCCGGGACAGGGGCATATGAGCAGTTCTTC CASRPLSGTGAYEQFF
- TRBJ2-5 TRBV7-9 - TGTGCCAGCAGCTTAGCTCAGACCGCCCAAGAGACCCAGTACTTC CASSLAQTAQETQYF
TRBD2 TRBJ2-7 TRBV4-1 - TGCGCCAGCAGCCCTGGCCCGTCTAGCGGGAGCTACGAGCAGTACTTC CASSPGPSSGSYEQYF
- TRBJ1-4 TRBV27 once TGTGCCAGCAGTACCCGACAGAAAGCCGAGGGCGAAAAACTGTTTTTT CASSTRQKAEGEKLFF
TRBD2 TRBJ2-7 TRBV11-2 - TGTGCCAGCAGCTGGGGGGGTACCTACGAGCAGTACTTC CASSWGGTYEQYF
- TRBJ2-3 TRBV6-1 - TGTGCCAGCAGGGAGGGGCGCACAGATACGCAGTATTTT CASREGRTDTQYF
TRBD1 TRBJ1-2 TRBV27 - TGTGCCAGCAGATTAACCGGGACAGGGGAAGACACCTTC CASRLTGTGEDTF
TRBD1 TRBJ2-2 TRBV7-9 once TGTGCCAGCAGCTTATTTTCCGGGACAGGACACACCGGGGAGCTGTTTTTT CASSLFSGTGHTGELFF
- TRBJ2-3 TRBV2 - TGTGCCAGCAGTGAGGCGGCAGATACGCAGTATTTT CASSEAADTQYF
- TRBJ2-1 TRBV27 - TGTGCCAGCAGTTCACCCGGTGGTAATGAGCAGTTCTTC CASSSPGGNEQFF
- TRBJ2-7 TRBV28 - TGTGCCAGTTCGAGGGGTGTTAGCGCCTCCTACGAGCAGTACTTC CASSRGVSASYEQYF
- TRBJ2-2 TRBV27 - TGTGCCAGCAGTTTAGGGGGGAGCGGGGAGCTGTTTTTT CASSLGGSGELFF
TRBD2 TRBJ2-2 TRBV7-9 - TGTGCCGGGCAGGATGCGGGAGGGCGCGCCGGGGAGCTGTTTTTT CAGQDAGGRAGELFF
- TRBJ1-5 TRBV4-3 once TGCGCCAGCAGCCAAGATGGCACAGGCCGCGGGCAGCCCCAGCATTTT CASSQDGTGRGQPQHF
- TRBJ2-2 TRBV27 once TGTGCCAGCAGTTTATTGAAAGGGGGGGGCGCGAACACCGGGGAGCTGTTTTTT CASSLLKGGGANTGELFF
TRBD1 TRBJ2-1 TRBV2 - TGTGCCAGCCCCCCTAGAGGGACAGGGGGGTTGAATGAGCAGTTCTTC CASPPRGTGGLNEQFF
- TRBJ2-3 TRBV29-1 - TGCAGCGTTGAGGCGGGACAGAACACAGATACGCAGTATTTT CSVEAGQNTDTQYF
- TRBJ2-5 TRBV11-2 - TGTGCCAGCAGCCCCCGACAGTTACAAGAGACCCAGTACTTC CASSPRQLQETQYF
- TRBJ1-5 TRBV10-2 few TGCGCCAGCAGTGAAGGAATTCCCCCTCAGCCCCAGCATTTT CASSEGIPPQPQHF
- TRBJ1-1 TRBV28 - TGTGCCAGCAGTTCCGGGCTCACTGAAGCTTTCTTT CASSSGLTEAFF
- TRBJ2-7 TRBV29-1 once TGCAGCGTTGAGCTGGGTCAGTCTTACGAGCAGTACTTC CSVELGQSYEQYF
- TRBJ2-1 TRBV27 - TGTGCCAGCAGTTTATCGGGCGGTTGGAGGTACAATGAGCAGTTCTTC CASSLSGGWRYNEQFF
- TRBJ1-3 TRBV10-3 - TGTGCCATCAGTGAGGACGCCTACTCTGGAAACACCATATATTTT CAISEDAYSGNTIYF
TRBD1 TRBJ1-2 TRBV4-1 - TGCGCCAGCAGCCAAGTCTCCGGGGACAGGGGGCTGCATGGCTACACCTTC CASSQVSGDRGLHGYTF